These 21 T cell receptor beta chains were all obtained from the same sample, sequenced in a study of blood T cell repertoires in COVID-19. Profiled with immunoSEQ multiplex PCR; TCRdb holds only in-frame clones, not every one. The sample consists of some 78,000 clones, 70% to 90% of them appearing once. Specimen: peripheral blood. The source is a man in his 70s with active or convalescent COVID-19.

This chain connects TRBV29-1 to TRBJ1-1; 7 bases line up with TRBD1. Germline lookup yields CDR1 SQVTM and CDR2 ANQGSEA. This CDR3 spans 15 amino acids. V dropped 4 bases and J dropped 1; count of bases not matched to a gene: 9. Here the CDR3 reads CSVVGPGGKNTEAFF. The CDR3 bases are TGCAGCGTTGTTGGTCCAGGGGGAAAGAACACTGAAGCTTTCTTT.

The chain has TRBV5-6 and TRBJ2-1, with TRBD1 matching over 8 bases. There are 17 residues in the CDR3. V lost 4 bases and J lost 2; bases outside the gene matches: 11. The V gene's germline CDR1 is SGHDT and CDR2 YYEEEE. CDR3 sequence reads: CASSPLSGTGTYNEQFF. CDR3 coding DNA: TGTGCCAGCAGCCCGTTGTCGGGGACAGGAACCTACAATGAGCAGTTCTTC.

This chain links TRBV6-4 with TRBJ1-5; weak D call: TRBD1 (6 bases). The germline V gene encodes CDR1 MRHNA and CDR2 SNTAGT. V was cut by 10 bases and J by 0 bases, with 25 bases left in between. This CDR3 region has 18 residues. CDR3 amino acids: CATPPTGDRGISNQPQHF. CDR3 bases: TGTGCCACCCCCCCCACCGGGGATAGGGGGATTAGCAATCAGCCCCAGCATTTT.

This clone was detected only once. The chain combines TRBV5-1 with TRBJ2-7, with 8 bases identical to TRBD1. V dropped 3 bases and J dropped 1; count of bases not matched to a gene: 0. The CDR3 length is 13 residues. Germline loops: CDR1 SGHRS, CDR2 YFSETQ. CDR3 loop: CASSWTGSYEQYF. DNA for the CDR3: TGCGCCAGCAGCTGGACAGGGTCCTACGAGCAGTACTTC.

This chain uses TRBV5-1 with TRBJ1-2; the D is unclear. CDR1 is SGHRS, CDR2 YFSETQ, per germline. The CDR3 is made up of 16 amino acids. V gave up 0 bases and J gave up 4 bases, with 16 bases separating them. CDR3 DNA sequence: TGCGCCAGCAGCTTGGATGAGTCTGGGAGAATCTATGGCTACACCTTC. Its translation: CASSLDESGRIYGYTF.

The rearrangement joins TRBV7-6 to TRBJ2-5; a possible D gene is TRBD1 (5 bases). In germline, CDR1 is SGHVS, CDR2 FNYEAQ. V lost 5 bases, J lost 4 bases, and 20 bases lay in between. CDR3 size: 16 residues. The CDR3 sequence: CASSPLNRRVRETQYF. CDR3 sequence (DNA): TGTGCCAGCAGCCCCCTTAATCGCAGGGTGCGAGAGACCCAGTACTTC. Filled out from reference TRBV7-6 and TRBJ2-5, the complete variable domain reads GAGVSQSPRYKVTKRGQDVALRCDPISGHVSLYWYRQALGQGPEFLTYFNYEAQQDKSGLPNDRFSAERPEGSISTLTIQRTEQRDSAMYRCASSPLNRRVRETQYFGPGTRLLVL.

The V call is TRBV19, the J call TRBJ1-1, with 8 nucleotides matching TRBD1. Germline trimming cut 6 bases from V and 1 base from J; bases unmatched to any gene: 7. Per germline, CDR1 LNHDA and CDR2 SQIVND (reference sequence). The length of the CDR3 is 15 residues. Here the CDR3 DNA reads TGTGCCAGTAGAAACCCAGGACAGGGGAACACTGAAGCTTTCTTT. As protein: CASRNPGQGNTEAFF.

This sequence joins TRBV5-1 and TRBJ2-5, with 8 bases matching TRBD1. CDR3 size: 14 residues. CDR1 SGHRS and CDR2 YFSETQ come from the germline V gene. The junction had 7 bases not matched to a gene; V was cut back by 4 bases and J by 5 bases. CDR3 DNA: TGCGCCAGCAGCGGGCAGGGGGCTCGGGAGACCCAGTACTTC. Its protein product is CASSGQGARETQYF.

The V call is TRBV5-1, the J call TRBJ2-5, with 10 bases lining up with TRBD1. CDR1 and CDR2 (germline): SGHRS, YFSETQ. V dropped 2 bases and J dropped 4; count of bases not matched to a gene: 8. This CDR3 comprises 16 residues. The CDR3 bases are TGCGCCAGCAGCTTCCGACAGGGGGCTCTGGGAGAGACCCAGTACTTC. This sequence encodes CASSFRQGALGETQYF.

This rearrangement joins TRBV2 to TRBJ1-4; D is undetermined. The CDR3 totals 14 residues. Between the trimmed V and J ends, which lost 4 bases and 3 bases, there was a span of 9 bases. Per germline, CDR1 SNHLY and CDR2 FYNNEI. CDR3 coding DNA: TGTGCCAGCAGTGTTGCCGGGTCTAATGAAAAACTGTTTTTT. As protein: CASSVAGSNEKLFF.

As to this clone: The germline gene is not matched at one end of the junction; a read error may be the cause. V is TRBV7-2 and J is TRBJ1-3; D not resolved. In germline, CDR1 is SGHTA, CDR2 FQGNSA. This CDR3 contains 14 residues. CDR3 region: CASSLASRLQVPNF. The CDR3 nucleotides are TGTGCCAGCAGCTTAGCGAGCAGGCTTCAGGTCCCCAATTTT.

The gene calls are TRBV4-3 and TRBJ1-6; TRBD1 matches 8 bases. The germline CDR1 and CDR2 sequences are LGHNA and YSLEER. J gave up 7 bases and V 3 bases, and 5 bases lay outside the gene matches. This CDR3 region has 15 residues. The DNA for the CDR3 is TGCGCCAGCAGCCATCGACAGGGGTGGAATTCACCCCTCCACTTT. It is translated as CASSHRQGWNSPLHF.

V usage is TRBV7-2 and J usage is TRBJ1-6; D is perhaps TRBD1 (6 bases). The V gene's germline CDR1 is SGHTA and CDR2 FQGNSA. V lost 5 bases, J lost 4 bases, and 12 bases lay in between. The CDR3 contains 15 residues. The CDR3 DNA sequence: TGTGCCAGCAGCCCCAAGCAGGGGTATAATTCACCCCTCCACTTT. Amino acid sequence: CASSPKQGYNSPLHF.

The chain employs TRBV27 and TRBJ2-2; the D gene is possibly TRBD2 (7 bases). The germline V gene encodes CDR1 MNHEY and CDR2 SMNVEV (reference sequence). V lost 0 bases and J lost 4, with 15 bases in between. The CDR3 runs to 17 residues. The CDR3 nucleotides are TGTGCCAGCAGTTTATCAGGGGGGAGGGGTGCCACCGGGGAGCTGTTTTTT. This encodes CASSLSGGRGATGELFF.

V usage is TRBV9 and J usage is TRBJ1-2; 7 bases line up with TRBD1. The CDR3 has 15 amino acids. Germline CDR1 is SGDLS and CDR2 is YYNGEE. Unmatched junction bases numbered 5, after V lost 3 bases and J lost 0 bases. The CDR3 nucleotides are TGTGCCAGCAGCGGCGACAGGGACGCTAACTATGGCTACACCTTC. Translating it yields CASSGDRDANYGYTF.

The chain couples TRBV6-5 to TRBJ1-1, with TRBD1 matching 8 bases. Trimming at V came to 7 bases and at J to 1 base, leaving 5 bases not matched to a gene. The germline V gene encodes CDR1 MNHEY and CDR2 SVGAGI. The CDR3 covers 14 residues. CDR3 nucleotide sequence: TGTGCCAGCACTCGGGACAGGCAGAACACTGAAGCTTTCTTT. Translating it yields CASTRDRQNTEAFF.

The chain is built from TRBV7-9 and TRBJ1-5; TRBD1 aligns across 7 bases. Germline assignment: CDR1 SEHNR and CDR2 FQNEAQ (reference sequence). This CDR3 contains 14 residues. The V segment lost 2 bases and the J segment 6 bases; nucleotides outside the gene matches: 4. The CDR3: CASSLTGVGQPQHF. CDR3 DNA: TGTGCCAGCAGCTTAACAGGGGTGGGTCAGCCCCAGCATTTT. The variable domain in full, completed from reference TRBV7-9 and TRBJ1-5, reads DTGVSQNPRHKITKRGQNVTFRCDPISEHNRLYWYRQTLGQGPEFLTYFQNEAQLEKSRLLSDRFSAERPKGSFSTLEIQRTEQGDSAMYLCASSLTGVGQPQHFGDGTRLSIL.

This clone was found once. The chain links TRBV7-9 to TRBJ1-1; 7 nucleotides line up with TRBD1. J lost 1 base, V lost 4 bases, and 6 bases had no gene match. The germline CDR1 and CDR2 sequences are SEHNR and FQNEAQ (reference sequence). The CDR3 is 15 residues long. CDR3 sequence: CASSWDRLANTEAFF. The CDR3 DNA sequence: TGTGCCAGCAGCTGGGACAGACTTGCGAACACTGAAGCTTTCTTT.

The rearrangement uses TRBV5-4 and TRBJ1-2; 8 bases are shared with TRBD1. Germline CDR1 reads SGHNT; CDR2 reads YYREEE (reference sequence). J gave up 7 bases and V 3 bases, and 5 bases lay outside the gene matches. The CDR3 is 13 amino acids. The CDR3 region has the DNA TGTGCCAGCAGCTCCGGACAGGGCGGTGGCTACACCTTC. Protein product: CASSSGQGGGYTF.

CDR3 sequence (DNA): TGTGCCAGCAGTTTAAGGTGGACAGGGAGGGAGAACTATGGCTACACCTTC. Translated, it gives CASSLRWTGRENYGYTF. The chain recombines TRBV27 with TRBJ1-2, with 8 nucleotides matching TRBD1. The length of the CDR3 is 17 residues. Germline CDR1 and CDR2: MNHEY and SMNVEV (reference sequence). V lost 2 bases to trimming and J lost 2 bases; unmatched junction nucleotides: 10.

This clone was observed a handful of times. V is TRBV5-1 and J is TRBJ1-6, with D unclear. Trimming cost V 2 bases and J 3 bases, with 12 bases left between them. The CDR3 is 16 amino acids. Germline CDR1 and CDR2: SGHRS and YFSETQ. The CDR3 sequence: CASSFRETFYNSPLHF. The CDR3 coding sequence is TGCGCCAGCAGCTTCCGAGAGACATTCTATAATTCACCCCTCCACTTT.